A single sample gave rise to the 24 T cell receptor beta chains below, sequenced in a study of T-cell reconstitution after alpha-beta-depleted transplantation in children. Unique molecular identifiers were incorporated during preparation of the TCRbeta library. Via MiXCR, TCRdb re-called the PCR reads, giving one row per CDR3 protein. The table includes a few hundred thousand distinct CDR3 sequences, roughly 25% detected once. The sample was PBMCs, mostly from graft donor cells, taken 360 days after TCRalphabeta/CD19-depleted stem cell transplant. The receptors shown here come from a female patient under 10 years old who had a stem cell transplant for congenital amegakaryocytic thrombocytopenia, so the T cells may come from the graft donor.

This clonotype was observed a few times. The gene calls are TRBV10-3 and TRBJ1-3; no definite D call. With 2 bases removed from V and 0 bases from J, the gap between germline ends came to 14 bases. Germline V gene sequence: CDR1 ENHRY, CDR2 SYGVKD. The CDR3 has 17 residues. The CDR3 region is CAISEALHHISGNTIYF. The CDR3 DNA sequence: TGTGCCATCAGTGAGGCACTTCATCATATCTCTGGAAACACCATATATTTT.

The V and J genes are TRBV4-1 and TRBJ2-6; 7 positions agree with TRBD1. This CDR3 is built from 18 residues. V lost 4 bases to trimming and J lost 0 bases; unmatched junction nucleotides: 9. Germline CDR1 is MGHRA and CDR2 is YSYEKL. CDR3 DNA: TGCGCCAGCAGCCTACGACAGGGAAGAGACTCTGGGGCCAACGTCCTGACTTTC. Protein sequence: CASSLRQGRDSGANVLTF.

This clonotype came up a few times. This chain's CDR3 is CASSSHLVQYF. The DNA of the CDR3 is TGTGCCAGCAGTTCACACTTGGTGCAGTACTTC. V usage is TRBV28 and J usage is TRBJ2-7; no clear D. Per germline, CDR1 MDHEN and CDR2 SYDVKM. The CDR3 sequence is 11 residues long. Trimming stripped 4 bases from V and 9 bases from J, with 10 bases between.

The chain joins TRBV27 to TRBJ2-2; D ambiguous. The CDR3 sequence is 14 residues long. Germline V lookup: CDR1 MNHEY, CDR2 SMNVEV (reference sequence). Trimming removed 5 bases from V and 1 base from J, with 8 bases in between. The CDR3 DNA is TGTGCCAGCAGTCTCACGGAGAACACCGGGGAGCTGTTTTTT. Its protein product is CASSLTENTGELFF.

This clonotype was found many times. The CDR3: CASSIDGEQYF. The CDR3 nucleotides are TGTGCCAGCAGTATCGACGGCGAGCAGTACTTC. The V and J genes are TRBV28 and TRBJ2-7; no clear D. The CDR3 has 11 amino acids. The ends were cut back, 5 bases at V and 6 bases at J, with 8 bases in the middle. CDR1 MDHEN and CDR2 SYDVKM come from the germline V gene.

The chain employs TRBV20-1 and TRBJ2-7, with 10 bases aligning to TRBD2. CDR3 length: 16 amino acids. Germline V CDR1 and CDR2: DFQATT, SNEGSKA (reference sequence). Germline trimming cut 5 bases from V and 2 bases from J; bases unmatched to any gene: 12. The CDR3: CSALYYLAGVTYEQYF. The CDR3 DNA is TGCAGTGCTCTCTACTATCTAGCGGGAGTAACCTACGAGCAGTACTTC.

The gene calls are TRBV3-1 and TRBJ2-5; no firm D call. V lost 3 bases to trimming and J lost 3 bases, with 5 bases between them. Germline CDR1 LGHDT, CDR2 YNNKEL (reference sequence). CDR3 length: 12 residues. This CDR3 reads CASSHGEETQYF. The CDR3 nucleotides read TGTGCCAGCAGCCATGGGGAAGAGACCCAGTACTTC.

V is TRBV4-2 and J is TRBJ2-5; D might be TRBD2 (6 bases). This CDR3 spans 13 amino acids. V was clipped by 4 bases and J by 2 bases, with 8 bases between them. Looked up from germline, CDR1 is LGHNA and CDR2 is YNFKEQ. The CDR3, as DNA: TGTGCCAGCAGCCGACTAGATCAAGAGACCCAGTACTTC. It codes for CASSRLDQETQYF.

This chain uses TRBV9 with TRBJ2-7, with a weak D call TRBD2 (6 bases). The V gene lost 0 bases and the J gene lost 1 base, with 14 bases spanning the gap. Germline CDR1 reads SGDLS; CDR2 reads YYNGEE. The CDR3 totals 16 residues. The CDR3 protein is CASSVGRGGRSYEQYF. The CDR3 DNA sequence: TGTGCCAGCAGCGTAGGGCGGGGAGGCCGATCCTACGAGCAGTACTTC.

This clonotype was seen only a few times. J is TRBJ2-2 and V is TRBV6-1, with 13 bases lining up with TRBD2. The CDR3 sequence is 16 residues long. The V and J ends lost 6 bases and 6 bases, in that order; junction bases with no gene match: 7. Germline V CDR1 and CDR2: MNHNS, SASEGT. CDR3 coding DNA: TGTGCCAGCAGACTAGCGGGAGGGTCCCTCGCCGGGGAGCTGTTTTTT. Residues: CASRLAGGSLAGELFF.

This chain links TRBV7-9 with TRBJ1-1, with D hard to call. V lost 7 bases and J 5 bases, leaving 14 bases between the germline ends. The CDR3 spans 13 residues. The germline V gene encodes CDR1 SEHNR and CDR2 FQNEAQ (reference sequence). This CDR3 is CASTSLWGTEAFF. CDR3 in DNA: TGTGCCAGCACCTCCCTTTGGGGTACTGAAGCTTTCTTT.

The CDR3 nucleotides are TGCAGTGCTAGAGTCGTAACTGAAGCTTTCTTT. Protein sequence: CSARVVTEAFF. The chain employs TRBV20-1 and TRBJ1-1; D remains ambiguous. Germline V CDR1 and CDR2: DFQATT, SNEGSKA (reference sequence). This CDR3 is built from 11 residues. With 1 base removed from V and 5 bases from J, the gap between germline ends came to 5 bases.

This clonotype was seen a handful of times. The chain employs TRBV24-1 and TRBJ2-3; perhaps TRBD1 as D (6 bases). Germline V gene data show CDR1 as KGHDR and CDR2 as SFDVKD. The CDR3 extends over 13 amino acids. Deletions cut 7 bases from V and 5 bases from J, with 12 bases between. This CDR3 is CATSRGMIDTQYF. CDR3 nucleotide sequence: TGTGCCACCAGCAGGGGAATGATAGATACGCAGTATTTT.

The chain carries TRBV4-1 and TRBJ2-7; 7 positions agree with TRBD1. The CDR3 has 17 amino acids. After removal of 2 bases from V and 2 bases from J, the junction contained 12 bases not matched to a gene. Germline loops: CDR1 MGHRA, CDR2 YSYEKL. This chain's CDR3 is CASSQPPLRDRTYEQYF. The CDR3 DNA reads TGCGCCAGCAGCCAACCCCCCCTCCGGGACAGAACCTACGAGCAGTACTTC.

There are a few counts of this clonotype. The rearrangement links TRBV4-1 to TRBJ2-7; D may be TRBD1 (5 bases). Between the trimmed V and J ends, which lost 1 base and 3 bases, there was a span of 10 bases. The length of the CDR3 is 14 residues. CDR1 is MGHRA and CDR2 is YSYEKL in the germline V gene. The CDR3 nucleotides are TGCGCCAGCAGCCAAGTCGTCAGGGACTACGAGCAGTACTTC. This gives the protein CASSQVVRDYEQYF.

The V call is TRBV11-1, the J call TRBJ2-7; 7 nucleotides align to TRBD1. CDR3 length: 18 amino acids. CDR1 and CDR2 (germline): SGHAT, FQDESV (reference sequence). With 5 bases clipped from V and 0 bases from J, the junction kept 16 bases outside the gene matches. CDR3 in DNA: TGTGCCAGCAGCCCAGGGACCAAACAGGGGCGCCCCTCCTACGAGCAGTACTTC. Protein sequence: CASSPGTKQGRPSYEQYF.

The J gene is TRBJ1-5, the V gene TRBV28; the D gene is possibly TRBD1 (5 bases). V gave up 0 bases and J gave up 2 bases, with 20 bases separating them. Per germline, CDR1 MDHEN and CDR2 SYDVKM. The CDR3 covers 19 residues. In DNA form, the CDR3 reads TGTGCCAGCAGTTTATGGGGACCAGGGTTTCGGGCGGGCAATCAGCCCCAGCATTTT. Translated: CASSLWGPGFRAGNQPQHF.

V gene TRBV10-3 combines with J gene TRBJ2-1; no reliable D call. With 2 bases removed from V and 6 bases from J, the gap between germline ends came to 11 bases. The CDR3 has 14 amino acids. Germline V gives CDR1 ENHRY, CDR2 SYGVKD. As DNA, the CDR3 is TGTGCCATCAGTGAGAGATCTAGGCTCAATGAGCAGTTCTTC. Translating it yields CAISERSRLNEQFF.

This clonotype was observed a handful of times. V and J are TRBV5-1 and TRBJ1-3; 10 bases line up with TRBD1. Germline lookup yields CDR1 SGHRS and CDR2 YFSETQ. Trimming took 2 bases from V and 2 from J; bases not matched to a gene: 1. The CDR3 totals 15 residues. The CDR3 sequence is CASSLDRGPGNTIYF. CDR3 in DNA: TGCGCCAGCAGCTTAGACAGGGGGCCTGGAAACACCATATATTTT.

The chain links TRBV15 to TRBJ2-3; D call uncertain. The length of the CDR3 is 12 residues. Germline V gene lookup returns CDR1 LNHNV and CDR2 YYDKDF (reference sequence). V was shortened by 0 bases and J by 8 bases, with 6 bases between the two germline ends. This CDR3 reads CATSRDMGTQYF. Here the CDR3 DNA reads TGTGCCACCAGCAGAGATATGGGTACGCAGTATTTT.

This chain uses TRBV6-1 with TRBJ2-2; a weak D match, TRBD1 (6 bases). V was pared by 7 bases and J by 2 bases, with 14 bases between. This CDR3 comprises 15 residues. Germline V gene lookup returns CDR1 MNHNS and CDR2 SASEGT. This CDR3 is CASKRTETNTGELFF. Written as DNA, the CDR3 is TGTGCCAGCAAAAGGACAGAAACCAACACCGGGGAGCTGTTTTTT.

For the CDR3, the DNA is TGTGCCAGCAGGACCTTCGGCCGGAGTGTAGCTTTCTTT. Its protein product is CASRTFGRSVAFF. The chain carries TRBV28 and TRBJ1-1; D unclear. The CDR3 is 13 residues long. Germline CDR1 and CDR2: MDHEN and SYDVKM. V was pared by 6 bases and J by 10 bases, with 18 bases between.

The J gene is TRBJ2-3, the V gene TRBV10-2, with D maybe TRBD2 (5 bases). Looked up from germline, CDR1 is WSHSY and CDR2 is SAAADI. Trimming shortened V by 0 bases and J by 6 bases, and 7 bases separated the two germline ends. This CDR3 comprises 13 residues. CDR3 nucleotide sequence: TGCGCCAGCAGTGAGTCTGGGGAGGATACGCAGTATTTT. Amino acid sequence: CASSESGEDTQYF.

This clonotype was detected many times. The chain joins TRBV6-5 to TRBJ2-7; no clear D gene. V was pared by 0 bases and J by 2 bases, with 11 bases between. Germline V gene sequence: CDR1 MNHEY, CDR2 SVGAGI. The CDR3 loop spans 15 amino acids. Here the CDR3 reads CASSYSVFRPYEQYF. In DNA, the CDR3 is TGTGCCAGCAGTTACTCGGTTTTCAGACCCTACGAGCAGTACTTC.